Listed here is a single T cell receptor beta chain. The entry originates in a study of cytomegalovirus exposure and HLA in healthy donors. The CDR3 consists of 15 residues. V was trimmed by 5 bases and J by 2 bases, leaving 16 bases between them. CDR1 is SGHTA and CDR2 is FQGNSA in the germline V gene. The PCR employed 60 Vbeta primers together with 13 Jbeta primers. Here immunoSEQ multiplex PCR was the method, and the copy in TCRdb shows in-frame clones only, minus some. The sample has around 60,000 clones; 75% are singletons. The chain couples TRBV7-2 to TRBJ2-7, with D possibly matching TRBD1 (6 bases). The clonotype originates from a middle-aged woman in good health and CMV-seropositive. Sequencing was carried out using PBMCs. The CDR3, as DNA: TGTGCCAGCAGCCCCGACAGGTATAGGACCTACGAGCAGTACTTC. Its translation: CASSPDRYRTYEQYF. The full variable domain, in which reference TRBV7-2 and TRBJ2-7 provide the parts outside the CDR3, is GAGVSQSPSNKVTEKGKDVELRCDPISGHTALYWYRQSLGQGLEFLIYFQGNSAPDKSGLPSDRFSAERTGGSVSTLTIQRTQQEDSAVYLCASSPDRYRTYEQYFGPGTRLTVT.